This T cell receptor (beta chain) was documented in a study of monozygotic twins with inflammatory bowel disease. Findings of the study overall: IBD patients had lower TCRbeta diversity (inverse Simpson) than healthy co-twins.

This CDR3 contains 15 residues. The germline gives CDR1 KGHSH, CDR2 LQKENI. Each TCR library consumed 3,000 to 4,000 ng of total RNA. Template-switch reactions added UMIs with a 6-nucleotide sample barcode. Nested PCRs (roughly 16 and 10 cycles, two total) were applied to TCRalpha and TCRbeta cDNA. No DNA is given; TCRdb re-called the 5' RACE reads and lists each CDR3 protein once. The sample holds 110,000 to 150,000 distinct CDR3 sequences. For this clonotype: What it binds is unknown.

The sample taken for sequencing was blood. This chain uses TRBV18 with TRBJ2-1; TCRdb picks TRBD2, but there is no DNA to check that call. This TCR was sampled from a human donor with ulcerative colitis or Crohn's disease, or a healthy co-twin of an affected twin (not recorded which). The CDR3 loop reads CASSPWTSGNNEQFF.